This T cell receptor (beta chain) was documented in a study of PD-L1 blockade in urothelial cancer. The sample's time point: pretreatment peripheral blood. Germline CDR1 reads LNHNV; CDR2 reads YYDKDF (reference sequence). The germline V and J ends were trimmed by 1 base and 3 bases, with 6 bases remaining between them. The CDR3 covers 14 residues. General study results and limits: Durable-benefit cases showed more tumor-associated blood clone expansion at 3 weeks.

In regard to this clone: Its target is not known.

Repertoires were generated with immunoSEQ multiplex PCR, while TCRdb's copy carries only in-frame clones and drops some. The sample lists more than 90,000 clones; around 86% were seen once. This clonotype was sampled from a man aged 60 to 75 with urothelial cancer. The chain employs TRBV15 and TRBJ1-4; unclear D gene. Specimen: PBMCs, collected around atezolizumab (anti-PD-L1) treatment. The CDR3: CATSRVLPNEKLFF. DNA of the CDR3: TGTGCCACCAGCAGAGTTCTCCCTAATGAAAAACTGTTTTTT.